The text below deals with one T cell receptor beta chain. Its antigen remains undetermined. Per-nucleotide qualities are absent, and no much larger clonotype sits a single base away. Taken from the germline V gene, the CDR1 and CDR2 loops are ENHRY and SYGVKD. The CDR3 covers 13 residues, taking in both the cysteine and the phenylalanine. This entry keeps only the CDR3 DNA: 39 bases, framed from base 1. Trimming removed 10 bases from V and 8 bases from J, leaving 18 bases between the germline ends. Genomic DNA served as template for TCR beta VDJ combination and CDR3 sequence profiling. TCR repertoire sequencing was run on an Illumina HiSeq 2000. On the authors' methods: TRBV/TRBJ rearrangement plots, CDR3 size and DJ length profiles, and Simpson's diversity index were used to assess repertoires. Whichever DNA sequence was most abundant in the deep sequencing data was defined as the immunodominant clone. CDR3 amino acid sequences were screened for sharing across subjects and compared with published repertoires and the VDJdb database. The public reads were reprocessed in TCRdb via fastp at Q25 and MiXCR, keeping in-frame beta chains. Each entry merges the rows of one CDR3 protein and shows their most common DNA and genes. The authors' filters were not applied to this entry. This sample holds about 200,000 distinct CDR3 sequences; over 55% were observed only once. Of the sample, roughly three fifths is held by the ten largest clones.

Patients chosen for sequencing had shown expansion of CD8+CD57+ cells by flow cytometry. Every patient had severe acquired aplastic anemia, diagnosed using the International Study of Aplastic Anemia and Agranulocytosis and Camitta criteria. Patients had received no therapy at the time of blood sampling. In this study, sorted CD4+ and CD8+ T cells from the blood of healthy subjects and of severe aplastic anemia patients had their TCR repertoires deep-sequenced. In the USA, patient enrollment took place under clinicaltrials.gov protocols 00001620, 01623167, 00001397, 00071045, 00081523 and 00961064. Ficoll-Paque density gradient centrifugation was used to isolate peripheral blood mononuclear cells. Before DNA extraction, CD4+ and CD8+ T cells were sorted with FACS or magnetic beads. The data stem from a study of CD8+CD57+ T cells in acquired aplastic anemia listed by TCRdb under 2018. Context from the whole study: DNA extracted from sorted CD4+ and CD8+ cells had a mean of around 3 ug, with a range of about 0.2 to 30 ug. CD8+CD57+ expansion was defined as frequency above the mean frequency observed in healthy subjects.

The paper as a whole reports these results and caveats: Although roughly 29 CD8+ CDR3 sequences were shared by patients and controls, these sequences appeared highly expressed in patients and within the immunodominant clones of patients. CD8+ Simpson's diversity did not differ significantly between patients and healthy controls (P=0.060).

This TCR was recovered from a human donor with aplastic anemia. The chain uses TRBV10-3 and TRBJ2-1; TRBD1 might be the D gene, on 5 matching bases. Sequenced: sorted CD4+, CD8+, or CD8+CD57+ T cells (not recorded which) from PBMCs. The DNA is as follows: TGTGCCAGCAGCTTAGTGACAGACCATGAGCAGTTCTTC. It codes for CASSLVTDHEQFF.